Each of the 29 T cell receptor beta chains below was sequenced from the same sample in a study of shared clonotypes between healthy human individuals. Only in-frame clones appear in the TCRdb table, and some are missing; sequencing was by immunoSEQ multiplex PCR. The table includes about 2 million clones, about 95% detected once. Positive CCR7 selection of CD45RO-negative cells yielded the naive CD8 cells, and terminally differentiated effector memory CD45RA+ cells were excluded. Sequencing input: naive CD8+ T cells sorted from blood. The receptors stem from a man between 18 and 35 years old in good health.

This chain links TRBV5-1 with TRBJ2-7; 11 nucleotides match TRBD1. CDR1 and CDR2 from the germline V gene are SGHRS and YFSETQ. This CDR3 contains 15 residues. Losses at the gene ends were 4 bases for V and 2 bases for J; bases not matched to a gene: 5. The CDR3 nucleotides read TGCGCCAGCAGCCCGGAGGGACAGGGGGCCTACGAGCAGTACTTC. This translates into CASSPEGQGAYEQYF.

V usage is TRBV27 and J usage is TRBJ2-2; 8 bases fit TRBD2. The CDR3 covers 15 residues. V was clipped by 7 bases and J by 6 bases; unmatched bases: 10. Germline V gene data show CDR1 as MNHEY and CDR2 as SMNVEV (reference sequence). The CDR3, as DNA: TGTGCCAGCACCCCCCGGGGGGGGCCGGCCGGGGAGCTGTTTTTT. Translated, it gives CASTPRGGPAGELFF.

The gene calls are TRBV7-9 and TRBJ1-3; D is ambiguous. The germline V and J ends were trimmed by 0 bases and 3 bases, with 3 bases remaining between them. Per the germline V gene, CDR1 is SEHNR and CDR2 is FQNEAQ (reference sequence). The CDR3 consists of 13 residues. This CDR3 is CASSLAVGNTIYF. The CDR3 DNA follows: TGTGCCAGCAGCTTAGCGGTTGGAAACACCATATATTTT.

Points on this clone: The same CDR3 can be traced to other DNA sequences in this sample. CDR3 coding DNA: TGTGCCAGCAGCTTCCCCGGATACGAGCAGTACTTC. Its protein is CASSFPGYEQYF. The V gene is TRBV5-6, the J gene TRBJ2-7; no definite D call. The CDR3 totals 12 residues. Germline-derived CDR1 and CDR2 are SGHDT and YYEEEE. Trimming removed 2 bases from V and 4 bases from J, with 7 bases in between. The variable domain in full, with the rest retrieved from reference TRBV5-6 and TRBJ2-7, is DAGVTQSPTHLIKTRGQQVTLRCSPKSGHDTVSWYQQALGQGPQFIFQYYEEEERQRGNFPDRFSGHQFPNYSSELNVNALLLGDSALYLCASSFPGYEQYFGPGTRLTVT.

The chain combines TRBV5-6 with TRBJ2-5; perhaps TRBD2 as D (5 bases). The CDR3 runs 14 residues. Germline V lookup: CDR1 SGHDT, CDR2 YYEEEE. Trimming pared 0 bases from V and 5 bases from J, leaving 11 bases between. CDR3 nucleotides: TGTGCCAGCAGCTTGGATCTCGGGGTGGAGACCCAGTACTTC. Its protein is CASSLDLGVETQYF.

The V gene is TRBV6-1, the J gene TRBJ2-2; 9 bases align to TRBD2. Germline assignment: CDR1 MNHNS and CDR2 SASEGT. CDR3 size: 15 residues. With 8 bases clipped from V and 7 bases from J, the junction kept 11 bases outside the gene matches. The CDR3 nucleotides read TGTGCCAGCTCCCGGACTAGCGAATCGGGCGGGGAGCTGTTTTTT. It translates to CASSRTSESGGELFF.

The V gene is TRBV27, the J gene TRBJ2-1, with 9 bases aligning to TRBD1. This CDR3 comprises 16 residues. CDR1 and CDR2 from the germline V gene are MNHEY and SMNVEV (reference sequence). The ends lost 2 bases at V and 4 bases at J; junction bases unmatched: 6. This CDR3 is CASSLLGGTGYNEQFF. CDR3 sequence (DNA): TGTGCCAGCAGTTTACTGGGAGGGACAGGGTACAATGAGCAGTTCTTC.

This clone was recorded only once. This chain connects TRBV6-5 to TRBJ2-7, with TRBD1 matching 7 bases. The germline CDR1 and CDR2 sequences are MNHEY and SVGAGI. This CDR3 spans 12 amino acids. The junction had 9 bases not matched to a gene; V was cut back by 6 bases and J by 10 bases. The CDR3 DNA reads as TGTGCCAGCAGCCGCGACAGGGACCGACAGTACTTC. Translated, it gives CASSRDRDRQYF.

The chain is built from TRBV28 and TRBJ2-7; 7 bases line up with TRBD1. Losses at the gene ends were 3 bases for V and 2 bases for J; bases not matched to a gene: 10. Per germline, CDR1 MDHEN and CDR2 SYDVKM. This CDR3 contains 16 residues. CDR3 in amino acids: CASSFPPGGQAYEQYF. The CDR3, as DNA: TGTGCCAGCAGTTTCCCCCCGGGCGGACAGGCCTACGAGCAGTACTTC.

This clone came up once. This chain uses TRBV28 with TRBJ1-3; tentatively, D is TRBD1 (5 bases). The V gene's germline CDR1 is MDHEN and CDR2 SYDVKM. V was cut by 6 bases and J by 0 bases, with 9 bases left in between. The CDR3 has 14 amino acids. The CDR3 DNA follows: TGTGCCAGCAGCGGGGGGAACTCTGGAAACACCATATATTTT. This gives the protein CASSGGNSGNTIYF.

The count of this clone is one. The sample carries other DNA sequences with the same CDR3. The rearrangement joins TRBV11-2 to TRBJ2-7; D may be TRBD2 (6 bases). Germline CDR1 reads SGHAT; CDR2 reads FQNNGV. The CDR3 runs to 14 residues. V was shortened by 1 base and J by 0 bases, with 7 bases between the two germline ends. The CDR3: CASSLVSGSYEQYF. For the CDR3, the DNA is TGTGCCAGCAGCTTAGTTAGCGGCTCCTACGAGCAGTACTTC.

The rearrangement links TRBV4-1 to TRBJ2-7; no clear D gene. The CDR3 loop spans 16 amino acids. The germline V and J ends were trimmed by 0 bases and 2 bases, with 14 bases remaining between them. Looked up from germline, CDR1 is MGHRA and CDR2 is YSYEKL. CDR3 nucleotide sequence: TGCGCCAGCAGCCAAGATTCCTCGGGTCGGGCCTACGAGCAGTACTTC. Protein sequence: CASSQDSSGRAYEQYF.

Notes on this clone: This same CDR3 is encoded by further DNA sequences in the sample. This sequence joins TRBV5-1 and TRBJ2-7, with D unresolved. Germline V gene data show CDR1 as SGHRS and CDR2 as YFSETQ. This CDR3 contains 13 residues. Trimming removed 0 bases at V and 3 bases at J, with 7 bases between. The CDR3 nucleotides are TGCGCCAGCAGCTTGGCCGGCAGCTACGAGCAGTACTTC. Protein: CASSLAGSYEQYF.

The chain uses TRBV7-8 and TRBJ2-2; possible D gene TRBD2, 6 bases. Germline CDR1 SGHVS, CDR2 FQNEAQ. The CDR3 is made up of 16 amino acids. The V end was cut by 8 bases, the J end by 0 bases, with 16 bases between. The CDR3 region is CASGKGGNPNTGELFF. CDR3 coding DNA: TGTGCCAGCGGAAAGGGAGGCAACCCGAACACCGGGGAGCTGTTTTTT.

The chain carries TRBV10-2 and TRBJ2-3, with D possibly called TRBD1 or TRBD2 (5 bases each). Trimming removed 2 bases at V and 4 bases at J, with 19 bases between. The germline gives CDR1 WSHSY, CDR2 SAAADI. CDR3 length: 17 amino acids. CDR3 nucleotides: TGCGCCAGCAGTGAGGGATTGGGGGACGCAACCGCAGATACGCAGTATTTT. Translated, it gives CASSEGLGDATADTQYF.

V and J are TRBV5-4 and TRBJ2-1; 7 nucleotides agree with TRBD1. Germline CDR1 and CDR2: SGHNT and YYREEE (reference sequence). Trimming took 0 bases from V and 8 from J; bases not matched to a gene: 8. The CDR3 has 15 amino acids. CDR3 in DNA: TGTGCCAGCAGCTTGGGAAGCCAGGGGGTGGATGAGCAGTTCTTC. It translates to CASSLGSQGVDEQFF.

V gene TRBV19 combines with J gene TRBJ2-1; TRBD2 matches at 9 bases. The V gene end was trimmed by 2 bases and the J gene end by 7 bases; junction bases not matched to a gene: 6. This CDR3 spans 15 amino acids. Germline V gives CDR1 LNHDA, CDR2 SQIVND (reference sequence). The CDR3, as DNA: TGTGCCAGTAGTATACAAGCGGGAGGATTTAATGAGCAGTTCTTC. This sequence encodes CASSIQAGGFNEQFF.

In nucleotides, the CDR3 is TGTGCCAGCAGCCCTTTCGGACAGGTCGGCCCCTATGGCTACACCTTC. Protein sequence: CASSPFGQVGPYGYTF. The V call is TRBV7-6, the J call TRBJ1-2, with 7 bases that match TRBD1. The V gene's germline CDR1 is SGHVS and CDR2 FNYEAQ. The CDR3 is 16 residues long. J lost 4 bases, V lost 5 bases, and 13 bases had no gene match.

V is TRBV5-5 and J is TRBJ2-7; weak D call: TRBD1 (5 bases). Trimming pared 5 bases from V and 0 bases from J, leaving 21 bases between. The CDR3 contains 17 residues. Looked up from germline, CDR1 is SGHKS and CDR2 is YYEKEE (reference sequence). The CDR3 sequence: CASSPSSVQTDSYEQYF. CDR3 coding DNA: TGTGCCAGCAGTCCCTCATCGGTCCAGACAGACTCCTACGAGCAGTACTTC. Based on the CDR3 plus reference TRBV5-5 and TRBJ2-7, the full variable domain is DAGVTQSPTHLIKTRGQQVTLRCSPISGHKSVSWYQQVLGQGPQFIFQYYEKEERGRGNFPDRFSARQFPNYSSELNVNALLLGDSALYLCASSPSSVQTDSYEQYFGPGTRLTVT.

This sequence joins TRBV27 and TRBJ2-1; D is tentatively TRBD1 or TRBD2 (5 bases each). V lost 6 bases and J 6 bases, leaving 18 bases between the germline ends. The CDR3 covers 15 residues. From germline, CDR1 is MNHEY and CDR2 SMNVEV (reference sequence). CDR3 sequence reads: CASSRGRLLSNEQFF. The CDR3 DNA follows: TGTGCCAGCAGCCGGGGCCGACTACTATCCAATGAGCAGTTCTTC.

This rearrangement joins TRBV10-3 to TRBJ2-7; D call uncertain. The CDR3 loop spans 14 amino acids. The ends were cut back, 4 bases at V and 3 bases at J, with 13 bases in the middle. The germline CDR1 and CDR2 sequences are ENHRY and SYGVKD. As DNA, the CDR3 is TGTGCCATCAGTGTTCTAGATCGTCTCTACGAGCAGTACTTC. Translated, it gives CAISVLDRLYEQYF.

This chain joins TRBV7-3 and TRBJ1-5; weak D call: TRBD1 (5 bases). Trimming left V 4 bases short and J 7 bases short, with 17 bases between. The length of the CDR3 is 15 residues. Per the germline V gene, CDR1 is SGHTA and CDR2 is FQGTGA. The CDR3 loop reads CASSWGQGGKQPQHF. CDR3 bases: TGTGCCAGCAGCTGGGGCCAGGGAGGGAAACAGCCCCAGCATTTT.

The chain employs TRBV11-2 and TRBJ1-2; D possibly corresponds to TRBD1 (5 bases). Deletions cut 4 bases from V and 4 bases from J, with 16 bases between. The CDR3 covers 15 residues. CDR1 is SGHAT, CDR2 FQNNGV, per germline. CDR3 region: CASSSDPGPAYGYTF. In DNA form, the CDR3 reads TGTGCCAGCAGCTCTGACCCGGGACCCGCCTATGGCTACACCTTC.

The J gene is TRBJ2-1, the V gene TRBV7-6, with a tentative D call TRBD1 (5 bases). CDR3 length equals 15 residues. CDR1 and CDR2 from the germline V gene are SGHVS and FNYEAQ. V lost 1 base and J 1 base, leaving 8 bases between the germline ends. The CDR3 spells CASSLGQGSYNEQFF. The CDR3 region has the DNA TGTGCCAGCAGCTTAGGCCAGGGATCCTACAATGAGCAGTTCTTC.

The gene calls are TRBV11-2 and TRBJ1-5; the D gene is possibly TRBD1 (6 bases). Per the germline V gene, CDR1 is SGHAT and CDR2 is FQNNGV. Between the trimmed V and J ends, which lost 5 bases and 4 bases, there was a span of 15 bases. The CDR3 is made up of 15 amino acids. CDR3 sequence (DNA): TGTGCCAGCAGCCCAAGGGGGGGGCAGAATCAGCCCCAGCATTTT. This gives the protein CASSPRGGQNQPQHF.

The rearrangement links TRBV5-6 to TRBJ2-6, with D hard to call. V was pared by 0 bases and J by 0 bases, with 10 bases between. This CDR3 spans 17 amino acids. In germline, CDR1 is SGHDT, CDR2 YYEEEE. The CDR3 nucleotides are TGTGCCAGCAGCTTGGTGACGGTAAGCTCTGGGGCCAACGTCCTGACTTTC. This codes for CASSLVTVSSGANVLTF.

The chain carries TRBV7-9 and TRBJ2-5, with D perhaps matching TRBD2 (6 bases). CDR3 size: 12 residues. Germline values: CDR1 SEHNR, CDR2 FQNEAQ (reference sequence). V was clipped by 7 bases and J by 13 bases, with 19 bases between them. CDR3: CASTDRDFPSYF. The CDR3 region has the DNA TGTGCCAGCACCGACCGGGACTTCCCATCGTACTTC. The variable domain in full, with the rest retrieved from reference TRBV7-9 and TRBJ2-5, is DTGVSQNPRHKITKRGQNVTFRCDPISEHNRLYWYRQTLGQGPEFLTYFQNEAQLEKSRLLSDRFSAERPKGSFSTLEIQRTEQGDSAMYLCASTDRDFPSYFGPGTRLLVL.

This clone was counted once. The DNA for the CDR3 is TGTGCCAGCAGTTTCACAGGGGCCCCAATCGCTGGCCAGCCCCAGCATTTT. Amino acid sequence: CASSFTGAPIAGQPQHF. The genes are TRBV2 and TRBJ1-5; 7 bases map to TRBD1. V lost 5 bases and J lost 7; bases outside the gene matches: 17. The CDR3 spans 17 residues. Germline values: CDR1 SNHLY, CDR2 FYNNEI.

This clone is a singleton in its sample. The chain is built from TRBV13 and TRBJ2-7; D gene unclear. V gave up 1 base and J gave up 3 bases, with 7 bases separating them. Germline values: CDR1 PRHDT, CDR2 FYEKMQ (reference sequence). The CDR3 contains 13 residues. CDR3 protein: CASSLALRYEQYF. The DNA for the CDR3 is TGTGCCAGCAGCTTAGCGCTACGCTACGAGCAGTACTTC. Together with reference TRBV13 and TRBJ2-7, the CDR3 gives the full variable domain: AAGVIQSPRHLIKEKRETATLKCYPIPRHDTVYWYQQGPGQDPQFLISFYEKMQSDKGSIPDRFSAQQFSDYHSELNMSSLELGDSALYFCASSLALRYEQYFGPGTRLTVT.